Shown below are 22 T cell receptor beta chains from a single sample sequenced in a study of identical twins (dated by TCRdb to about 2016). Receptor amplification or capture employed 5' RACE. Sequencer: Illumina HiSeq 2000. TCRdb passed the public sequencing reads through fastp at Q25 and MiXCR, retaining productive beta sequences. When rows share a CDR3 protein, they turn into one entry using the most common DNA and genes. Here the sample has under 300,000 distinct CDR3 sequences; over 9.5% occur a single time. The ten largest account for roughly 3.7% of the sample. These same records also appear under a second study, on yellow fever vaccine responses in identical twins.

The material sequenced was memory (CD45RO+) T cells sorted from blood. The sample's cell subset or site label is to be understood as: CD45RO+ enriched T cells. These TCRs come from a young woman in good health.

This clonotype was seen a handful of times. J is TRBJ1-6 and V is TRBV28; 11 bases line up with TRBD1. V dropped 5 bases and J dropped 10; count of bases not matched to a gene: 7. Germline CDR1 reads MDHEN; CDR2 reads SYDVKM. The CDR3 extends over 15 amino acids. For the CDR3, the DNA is TGTGCCAGCAGTCTTCCGGGACAGGGGGTATCACCCCTCCACTTT. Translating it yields CASSLPGQGVSPLHF.

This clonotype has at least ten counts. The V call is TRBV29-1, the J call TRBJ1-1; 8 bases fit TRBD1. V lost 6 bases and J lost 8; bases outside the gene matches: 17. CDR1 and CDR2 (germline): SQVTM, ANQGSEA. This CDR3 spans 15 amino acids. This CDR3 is CSVVPGQASTIEAFF. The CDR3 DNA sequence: TGCAGCGTCGTCCCGGGACAGGCTAGCACAATCGAAGCTTTCTTT.

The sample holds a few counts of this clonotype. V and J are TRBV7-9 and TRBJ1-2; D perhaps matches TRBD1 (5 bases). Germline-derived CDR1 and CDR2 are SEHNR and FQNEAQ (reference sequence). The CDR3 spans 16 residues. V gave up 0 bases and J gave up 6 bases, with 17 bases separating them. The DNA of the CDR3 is TGTGCCAGCAGCTTAGCCAAGGCCACCTCAGGGCATGGCTACACCTTC. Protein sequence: CASSLAKATSGHGYTF.

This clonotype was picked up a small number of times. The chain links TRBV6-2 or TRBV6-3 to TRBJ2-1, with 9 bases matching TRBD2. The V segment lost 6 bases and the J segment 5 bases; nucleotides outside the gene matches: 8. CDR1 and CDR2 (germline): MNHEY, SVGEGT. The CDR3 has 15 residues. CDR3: CASRLRTSDDNEQFF. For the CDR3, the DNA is TGTGCCAGCAGGCTAAGGACTAGCGACGACAATGAGCAGTTCTTC.

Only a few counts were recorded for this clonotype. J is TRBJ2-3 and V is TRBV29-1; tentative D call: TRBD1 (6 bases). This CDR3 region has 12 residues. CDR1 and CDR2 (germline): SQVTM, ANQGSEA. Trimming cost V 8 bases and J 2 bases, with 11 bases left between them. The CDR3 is CSSRQDTDTQYF. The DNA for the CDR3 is TGCAGCTCACGACAGGACACAGATACGCAGTATTTT.

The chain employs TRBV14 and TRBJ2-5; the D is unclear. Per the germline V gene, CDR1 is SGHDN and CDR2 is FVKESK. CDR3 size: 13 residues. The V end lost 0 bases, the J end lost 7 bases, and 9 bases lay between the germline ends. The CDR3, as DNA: TGTGCCAGCAGCCAAGATCGACTTACGACCCAGTACTTC. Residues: CASSQDRLTTQYF.

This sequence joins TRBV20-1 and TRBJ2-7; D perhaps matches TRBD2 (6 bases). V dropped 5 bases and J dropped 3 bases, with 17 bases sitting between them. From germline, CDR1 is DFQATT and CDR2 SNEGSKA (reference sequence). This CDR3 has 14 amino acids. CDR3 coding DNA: TGCAGTGCTGACCCCGGGAGCGGAGGCTACGAGCAGTACTTC. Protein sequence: CSADPGSGGYEQYF.

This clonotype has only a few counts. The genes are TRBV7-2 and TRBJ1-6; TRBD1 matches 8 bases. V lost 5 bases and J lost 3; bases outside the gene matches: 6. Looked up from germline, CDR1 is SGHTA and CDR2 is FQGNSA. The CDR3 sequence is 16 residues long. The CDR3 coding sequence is TGTGCCAGCAGCCCCCGGACAGGGATCTATAATTCACCCCTCCACTTT. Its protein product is CASSPRTGIYNSPLHF.

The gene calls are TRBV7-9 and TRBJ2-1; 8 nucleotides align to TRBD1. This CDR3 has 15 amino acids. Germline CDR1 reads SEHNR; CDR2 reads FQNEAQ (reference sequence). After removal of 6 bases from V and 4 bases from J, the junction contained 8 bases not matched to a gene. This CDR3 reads CASSPTRGQYNEQFF. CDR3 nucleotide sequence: TGTGCCAGCAGTCCTACCAGGGGGCAATACAATGAGCAGTTCTTC. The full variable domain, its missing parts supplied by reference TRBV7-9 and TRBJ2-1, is DTGVSQNPRHKITKRGQNVTFRCDPISEHNRLYWYRQTLGQGPEFLTYFQNEAQLEKSRLLSDRFSAERPKGSFSTLEIQRTEQGDSAMYLCASSPTRGQYNEQFFGPGTRLTVL.

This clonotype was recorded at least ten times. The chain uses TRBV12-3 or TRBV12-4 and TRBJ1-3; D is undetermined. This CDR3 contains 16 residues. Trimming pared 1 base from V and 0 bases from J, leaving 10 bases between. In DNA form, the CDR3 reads TGTGCCAGCAGTTTAGACGCAGGCTTCTCTGGAAACACCATATATTTT. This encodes CASSLDAGFSGNTIYF.

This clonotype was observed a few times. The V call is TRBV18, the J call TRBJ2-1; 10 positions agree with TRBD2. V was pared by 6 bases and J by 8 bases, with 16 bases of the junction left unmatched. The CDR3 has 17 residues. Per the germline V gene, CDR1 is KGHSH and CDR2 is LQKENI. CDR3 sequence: CASSPGIPSGSLHEQFF. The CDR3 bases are TGTGCCAGCTCTCCGGGGATTCCTAGCGGGAGTTTACATGAGCAGTTCTTC. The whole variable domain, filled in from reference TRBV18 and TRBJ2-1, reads NAGVMQNPRHLVRRRGQEARLRCSPMKGHSHVYWYRQLPEEGLKFMVYLQKENIIDESGMPKERFSAEFPKEGPSILRIQQVVRGDSAAYFCASSPGIPSGSLHEQFFGPGTRLTVL.

CDR3 coding DNA: TGTGCCAGCAGGGACCTATTCACAGATACGCAGTATTTT. This translates into CASRDLFTDTQYF. This chain uses TRBV3-1 with TRBJ2-3; D not certain. Trimming removed 6 bases at V and 2 bases at J, with 9 bases between. The CDR3 runs 13 residues. Germline CDR1 is LGHDT and CDR2 is YNNKEL (reference sequence).

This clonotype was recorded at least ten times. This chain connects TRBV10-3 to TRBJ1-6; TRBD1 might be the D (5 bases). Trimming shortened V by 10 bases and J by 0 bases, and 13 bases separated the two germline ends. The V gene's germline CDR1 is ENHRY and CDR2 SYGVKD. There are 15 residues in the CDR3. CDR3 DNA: TGTGCCACCGGGACGGCGAGCTCCTATAATTCACCCCTCCACTTT. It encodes CATGTASSYNSPLHF.

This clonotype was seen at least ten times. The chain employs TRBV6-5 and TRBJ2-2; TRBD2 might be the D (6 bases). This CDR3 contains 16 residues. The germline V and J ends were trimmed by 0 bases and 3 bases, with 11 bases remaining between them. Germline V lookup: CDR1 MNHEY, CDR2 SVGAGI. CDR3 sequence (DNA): TGTGCCAGCAGTTACTCGCTGGGACTTTACACCGGGGAGCTGTTTTTT. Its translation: CASSYSLGLYTGELFF.

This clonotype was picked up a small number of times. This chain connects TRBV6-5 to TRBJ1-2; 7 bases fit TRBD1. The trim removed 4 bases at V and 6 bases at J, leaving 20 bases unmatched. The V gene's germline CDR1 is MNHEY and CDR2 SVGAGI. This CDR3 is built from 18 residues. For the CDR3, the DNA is TGTGCCAGCAGTTCTCGGCCAAACTTGGATGGGGACAGCCATGGCTACACCTTC. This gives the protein CASSSRPNLDGDSHGYTF.

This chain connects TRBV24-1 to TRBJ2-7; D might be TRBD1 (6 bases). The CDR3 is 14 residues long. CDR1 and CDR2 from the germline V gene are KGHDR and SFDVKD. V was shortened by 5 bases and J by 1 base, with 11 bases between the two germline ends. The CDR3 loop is CATSAKGGSYEQYF. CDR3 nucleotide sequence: TGTGCCACCAGTGCGAAAGGGGGTTCCTACGAGCAGTACTTC.

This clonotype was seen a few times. The CDR3 here is CASSLNGLAGDLSDTQYF. CDR3 nucleotide sequence: TGTGCCAGCAGCCTCAACGGACTAGCGGGAGACTTATCAGATACGCAGTATTTT. The chain combines TRBV11-1 with TRBJ2-3; 13 bases line up with TRBD2. Unmatched junction bases numbered 12, after V lost 5 bases and J lost 4 bases. Germline CDR1 SGHAT, CDR2 FQDESV (reference sequence). CDR3 length: 18 amino acids.

In DNA form, the CDR3 reads TGTGCCAGCAGCGGACTACAGGGGGGGTTGCTCCTGACTTTC. It is translated as CASSGLQGGLLLTF. The chain uses TRBV2 and TRBJ2-6, with D maybe TRBD1 (8 bases). The germline V gene has CDR1 SNHLY and CDR2 FYNNEI. There are 14 residues in the CDR3. V lost 6 bases to trimming and J lost 14 bases, with 20 bases between them.

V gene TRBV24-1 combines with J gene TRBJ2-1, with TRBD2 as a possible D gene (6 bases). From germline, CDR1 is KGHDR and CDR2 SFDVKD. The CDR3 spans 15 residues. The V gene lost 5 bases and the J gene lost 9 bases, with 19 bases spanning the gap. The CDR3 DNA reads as TGTGCCACCAGTGGCGGAGGGGACCCCCGGGGTGAGCAGTTCTTC. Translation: CATSGGGDPRGEQFF.

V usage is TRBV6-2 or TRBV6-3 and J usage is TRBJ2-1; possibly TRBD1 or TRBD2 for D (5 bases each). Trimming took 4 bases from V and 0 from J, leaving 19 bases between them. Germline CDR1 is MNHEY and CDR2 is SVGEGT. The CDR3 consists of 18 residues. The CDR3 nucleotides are TGTGCCAGCAGTTTACCCCGAGGGGAGCGAATCTCCTACAATGAGCAGTTCTTC. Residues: CASSLPRGERISYNEQFF.

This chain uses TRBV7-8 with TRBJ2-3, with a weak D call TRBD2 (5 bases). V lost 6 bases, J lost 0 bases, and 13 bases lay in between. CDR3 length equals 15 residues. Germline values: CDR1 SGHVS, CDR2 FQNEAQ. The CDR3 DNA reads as TGTGCCAGCAGTCAAGGACTCCCGAGCACAGATACGCAGTATTTT. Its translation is CASSQGLPSTDTQYF.

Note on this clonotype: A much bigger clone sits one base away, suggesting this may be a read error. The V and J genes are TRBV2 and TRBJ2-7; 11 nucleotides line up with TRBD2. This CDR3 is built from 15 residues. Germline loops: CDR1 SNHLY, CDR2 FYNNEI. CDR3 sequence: CASSGGTSGSYKQYF. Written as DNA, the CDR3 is TGTGCCAGCAGTGGCGGGACTAGCGGTTCCTACAAGCAGTACTTC.